The 19 T cell receptor beta chains listed next were all sequenced from one sample in a study of T cells in Graves' hyperthyroidism and ophthalmopathy. Amplification targeted TCR beta CDR3 regions from RNA transcripts. Carried out on the TCR CDR3, a first-round RT-PCR used the HTBI primer set. Each CDR3 protein gets one entry after TCRdb re-called the multiplex PCR reads with MiXCR. Seen here are approximately 400,000 distinct CDR3 sequences, 20% to 25% observed once, and the top ten hold about 73%. The sequencing sample was made of blood. Receptors were obtained from a man aged 50 or older with Graves' hyperthyroidism.

The V and J genes are TRBV12-3 or TRBV12-4 and TRBJ2-1, with D perhaps matching TRBD2 (7 bases). This CDR3 has 13 amino acids. Trimming removed 6 bases from V and 7 bases from J, with 13 bases in between. This chain's CDR3 is CASSPRGGNEQFF. CDR3 nucleotides: TGTGCCAGCAGCCCCAGGGGAGGGAATGAGCAGTTCTTC.

This clonotype was counted ten times or more. The genes are TRBV28 and TRBJ2-3, with D tentatively TRBD1 (5 bases). Germline V gives CDR1 MDHEN, CDR2 SYDVKM. V lost 5 bases, J lost 3 bases, and 15 bases lay in between. The CDR3 extends over 15 amino acids. CDR3 in DNA: TGTGCCAGCAGTGCAGGGTTGCGGTGGACAGATACGCAGTATTTT. Translating it yields CASSAGLRWTDTQYF.

The genes are TRBV28 and TRBJ2-7; D gene ambiguous. Between the trimmed V and J ends, which lost 7 bases and 3 bases, there was a span of 13 bases. The CDR3 totals 13 residues. Germline CDR1 is MDHEN and CDR2 is SYDVKM. The CDR3 nucleotides read TGTGCCAGCACCGAGACCGAGGACTACGAGCAGTACTTC. Amino acid sequence: CASTETEDYEQYF.

This clonotype was found many times. V is TRBV29-1 and J is TRBJ1-1; maybe TRBD1 (6 bases). Germline lookup yields CDR1 SQVTM and CDR2 ANQGSEA. CDR3 length equals 14 residues. V was trimmed by 6 bases and J by 5 bases, leaving 19 bases between them. The CDR3 DNA follows: TGCAGCGTCTTTATCGCAAGGGGGGCGACTGAAGCTTTCTTT. Translating gives CSVFIARGATEAFF.

This clonotype was counted ten times or more. The CDR3 nucleotides are TGTGCCAGCGGGGGGGACTTATCAGATACGCAGTATTTT. This encodes CASGGDLSDTQYF. This chain uses TRBV2 with TRBJ2-3; 7 bases match TRBD2. There are 13 residues in the CDR3. Germline V gene data show CDR1 as SNHLY and CDR2 as FYNNEI. V was clipped by 8 bases and J by 4 bases; unmatched bases: 6.

This clonotype was seen a few times. This rearrangement joins TRBV5-1 to TRBJ2-7; no firm D call. V lost 2 bases, J lost 4 bases, and 10 bases lay in between. The CDR3 covers 13 residues. The germline V gene encodes CDR1 SGHRS and CDR2 YFSETQ. The CDR3 sequence: CASSFDTRYEQYF. The CDR3 bases are TGCGCCAGCAGCTTCGACACCCGGTACGAGCAGTACTTC.

This chain connects TRBV28 to TRBJ2-3, with D possibly matching TRBD1 (5 bases). The CDR3 has 13 amino acids. From germline, CDR1 is MDHEN and CDR2 SYDVKM. V dropped 6 bases and J dropped 5 bases, with 12 bases sitting between them. The CDR3 nucleotides are TGTGCCAGCAGGCCCCAGGGTCAAGATACGCAGTATTTT. It yields the protein CASRPQGQDTQYF.

V and J are TRBV29-1 and TRBJ2-2, with 11 bases fitting TRBD1. This CDR3 region has 12 residues. V shed 7 bases and J 6 bases; nucleotides not matched to a gene: 1. In germline, CDR1 is SQVTM, CDR2 ANQGSEA. This chain's CDR3 is CSGGQGAGELFF. In DNA, the CDR3 is TGCAGCGGGGGACAGGGGGCCGGGGAGCTGTTTTTT.

This clonotype showed up just a few times. This sequence joins TRBV15 and TRBJ2-5, with 10 bases matching TRBD2. Looked up from germline, CDR1 is LNHNV and CDR2 is YYDKDF (reference sequence). CDR3 length: 16 amino acids. Trimming cost V 0 bases and J 3 bases; bases outside gene matches: 4. This chain's CDR3 is CATSREWLAGEETQYF. CDR3 nucleotides: TGTGCCACCAGCAGAGAGTGGCTAGCGGGAGAAGAGACCCAGTACTTC. Drawing the rest from reference TRBV15 and TRBJ2-5, the complete variable domain is DAMVIQNPRYQVTQFGKPVTLSCSQTLNHNVMYWYQQKSSQAPKLLFHYYDKDFNNEADTPDNFQSRRPNTSFCFLDIRSPGLGDTAMYLCATSREWLAGEETQYFGPGTRLLVL.

For the CDR3, the DNA is TGCAGTGCTCGGATGGAAGAGCAGTACTTC. Its protein product is CSARMEEQYF. The chain is built from TRBV20-1 and TRBJ2-7; D uncertain. Trimming took off 5 bases at V and 7 bases at J, with 9 bases between the two ends. The CDR3 covers 10 residues. CDR1 and CDR2 from the germline V gene are DFQATT and SNEGSKA (reference sequence).

This chain links TRBV20-1 with TRBJ2-4; D tentatively reads TRBD1 or TRBD2 (5 bases each). This CDR3 is built from 14 residues. V dropped 6 bases and J dropped 0 bases, with 12 bases sitting between them. Germline V gene lookup returns CDR1 DFQATT and CDR2 SNEGSKA (reference sequence). This CDR3 reads CSAEGRAAKNIQYF. The DNA for the CDR3 is TGCAGTGCCGAGGGCAGGGCAGCCAAAAACATTCAGTACTTC.

This clonotype was observed many times. The V call is TRBV6-1, the J call TRBJ2-6; D is unresolved. Trimming removed 0 bases from V and 2 bases from J, with 8 bases in between. The CDR3 is 16 residues long. The V gene's germline CDR1 is MNHNS and CDR2 SASEGT. The CDR3 region is CASSEAARTGANVLTF. In nucleotides, the CDR3 is TGTGCCAGCAGTGAAGCGGCCAGGACTGGGGCCAACGTCCTGACTTTC.

This clonotype was found a few times. This chain uses TRBV5-1 with TRBJ1-1; possibly TRBD1 for D (5 bases). Germline CDR1 and CDR2: SGHRS and YFSETQ. The CDR3 covers 14 residues. The V end lost 0 bases, the J end lost 5 bases, and 11 bases lay between the germline ends. The CDR3 loop reads CASSLESRGTEAFF. The CDR3 region has the DNA TGCGCCAGCAGCTTGGAAAGTCGGGGGACTGAAGCTTTCTTT. The full variable domain, in which reference TRBV5-1 and TRBJ1-1 provide the parts outside the CDR3, is KAGVTQTPRYLIKTRGQQVTLSCSPISGHRSVSWYQQTPGQGLQFLFEYFSETQRNKGNFPGRFSGRQFSNSRSEMNVSTLELGDSALYLCASSLESRGTEAFFGQGTRLTVV.

In its sample, this clonotype was seen once. The chain couples TRBV9 to TRBJ2-4, with 11 nucleotides matching TRBD1. CDR1 and CDR2 (germline): SGDLS, YYNGEE. Trimming removed 2 bases from V and 8 bases from J; junction bases left unmatched: 9. The CDR3 contains 16 residues. CDR3 amino acids: CASSVGDRGFGDIQYF. CDR3 nucleotide sequence: TGTGCCAGCAGCGTGGGGGACAGGGGGTTCGGGGACATTCAGTACTTC.

This clonotype came up a few times. The chain recombines TRBV18 with TRBJ1-4; D gene unclear. The CDR3 extends over 17 amino acids. The germline gives CDR1 KGHSH, CDR2 LQKENI. Trimming took off 3 bases at V and 0 bases at J, with 14 bases between the two ends. The CDR3 loop reads CASSPRRFGATNEKLFF. The CDR3 DNA reads as TGTGCCAGCTCACCCCGCCGGTTCGGGGCAACTAATGAAAAACTGTTTTTT.

J is TRBJ2-1 and V is TRBV6-2 or TRBV6-3; 7 bases align to TRBD2. The J segment lost 8 bases and the V segment lost 2 bases, leaving 0 bases of the junction unmatched. This CDR3 is 12 amino acids long. The germline gives CDR1 MNHEY, CDR2 SVGEGT. In DNA, the CDR3 is TGTGCCAGCAGTTACGGGGGGGATGAGCAGTTCTTC. Its protein is CASSYGGDEQFF.

The V call is TRBV11-3, the J call TRBJ1-6; D call uncertain. This CDR3 has 15 amino acids. The germline V gene encodes CDR1 SGHNT and CDR2 YENEEA. Trimming took off 2 bases at V and 7 bases at J, with 12 bases between the two ends. The DNA for the CDR3 is TGTGCCAGCAGCTTAACGCCGAACAGCAATTCACCCCTCCACTTT. Its translation: CASSLTPNSNSPLHF.

This clonotype was seen only a few times. V and J are TRBV19 and TRBJ1-4; 8 nucleotides align to TRBD1. The germline V gene encodes CDR1 LNHDA and CDR2 SQIVND (reference sequence). V dropped 6 bases and J dropped 6; count of bases not matched to a gene: 9. The CDR3 is made up of 15 amino acids. The CDR3: CASSPQGASYEKLFF. The CDR3 nucleotides are TGTGCCAGTAGCCCGCAGGGGGCGAGTTATGAAAAACTGTTTTTT.

The V and J genes are TRBV12-3 or TRBV12-4 and TRBJ2-7; D is perhaps TRBD1 (5 bases). V dropped 5 bases and J dropped 6 bases, with 11 bases sitting between them. CDR3 length equals 12 residues. The CDR3 loop is CASSEQGREQYF. CDR3 nucleotides: TGTGCCAGCAGTGAGCAGGGTCGCGAGCAGTACTTC.